The clone carrying this T cell receptor beta chain was counted once. The sample belongs to a study of blood T cell repertoires in COVID-19. Germline V gives CDR1 ENHRY, CDR2 SYGVKD. The CDR3 contains 14 residues. V was pared by 1 base and J by 2 bases, with 8 bases between. Sequenced by immunoSEQ multiplex PCR; TCRdb stores in-frame clones only, minus some. Seen here are 95,000 or so clones, about four fifths observed once, and the top ten hold approximately 18%. This clonotype was obtained from an elderly woman with active or convalescent COVID-19. Sequenced material: peripheral blood. V and J are TRBV10-3 and TRBJ1-1; D is uncertain. CDR3 sequence (DNA): TGTGCCATCAGTGAGTTGTCAGAAAACACTGAAGCTTTCTTT. It codes for CAISELSENTEAFF.